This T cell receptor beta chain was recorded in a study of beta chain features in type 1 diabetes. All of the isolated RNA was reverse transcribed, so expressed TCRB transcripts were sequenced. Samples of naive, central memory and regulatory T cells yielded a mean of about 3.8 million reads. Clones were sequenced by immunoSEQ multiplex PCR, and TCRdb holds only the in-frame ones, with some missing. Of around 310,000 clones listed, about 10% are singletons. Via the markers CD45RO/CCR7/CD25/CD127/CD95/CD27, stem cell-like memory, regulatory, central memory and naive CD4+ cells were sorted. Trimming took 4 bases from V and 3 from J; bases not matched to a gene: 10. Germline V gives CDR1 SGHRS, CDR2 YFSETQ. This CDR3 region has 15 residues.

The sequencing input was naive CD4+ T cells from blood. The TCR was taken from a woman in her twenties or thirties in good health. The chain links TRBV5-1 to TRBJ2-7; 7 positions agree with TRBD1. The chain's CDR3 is CASSVEPGGHYEQYF. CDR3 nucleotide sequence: TGCGCCAGCAGCGTGGAGCCAGGGGGACACTACGAGCAGTACTTC.